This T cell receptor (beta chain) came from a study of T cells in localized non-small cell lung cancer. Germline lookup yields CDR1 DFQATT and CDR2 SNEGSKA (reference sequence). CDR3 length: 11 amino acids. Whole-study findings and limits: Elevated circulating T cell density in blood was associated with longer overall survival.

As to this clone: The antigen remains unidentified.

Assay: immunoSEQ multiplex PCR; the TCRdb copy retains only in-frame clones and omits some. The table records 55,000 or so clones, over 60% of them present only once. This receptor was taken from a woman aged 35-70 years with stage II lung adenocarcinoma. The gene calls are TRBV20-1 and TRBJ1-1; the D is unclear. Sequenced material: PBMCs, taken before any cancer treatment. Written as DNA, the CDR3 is TGCATCCCGAGGATGAACACTGAAGCTTTCTTT. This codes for CIPRMNTEAFF.